This note documents a single T cell receptor beta chain sequence. Germline lookup yields CDR1 MNHEY and CDR2 SVGAGI. V lost 0 bases to trimming and J lost 7 bases; unmatched junction nucleotides: 5. The CDR3 runs to 14 residues. The sample comes from a study of blood T cell repertoires in COVID-19. Assay: immunoSEQ multiplex PCR; the TCRdb copy retains only in-frame clones and omits some. Of under 250,000 clones listed, 65% to 90% were seen once; the top ten hold roughly 12%. The clonotype comes from a man aged 50 to 59 with COVID-19, enrolled during active disease. This rearrangement joins TRBV6-5 to TRBJ1-2; 7 positions agree with TRBD1. Sequenced input: peripheral blood. CDR3 residues: CASSYSYRGGGYTF. DNA for the CDR3: TGTGCCAGCAGTTACTCGTACAGGGGCGGTGGCTACACCTTC.